The entry below gives a single T cell receptor beta chain sequence along with its context. Its antigen is not identified. Treatment reported: roughly 20 received Ad26.COV2.S at low or high dose, single or two shots; about 5 received placebo; per-sample allocation not given. Material that was analyzed had been drawn on day 63 after the first vaccine or placebo injection. An Ad26 vector carrying the Wuhan-strain SARS-CoV-2 spike served as the vaccine. The sample belongs to a study of Ad26.COV2.S vaccination and SARS-CoV-2 variants. About the study: Once or twice, 56 days apart, Ad26.COV2.S was delivered intramuscularly.

Germline V gene sequence: CDR1 KGHSH, CDR2 LQKENI. The V end lost 4 bases, the J end lost 3 bases, and 3 bases lay between the germline ends. This CDR3 spans 11 amino acids. Study observations and caveats: With respect to non-spike TCR breadth, vaccine and placebo recipients were similar. Vaccine recipients posted higher spike-specific TCR breadth than their placebo counterparts.

Clones were read by immunoSEQ multiplex PCR, and TCRdb kept only the in-frame ones, dropping some. The table lists some 240,000 clones, about 83% of them singletons, with about 2.8% in the top ten. Specimen: peripheral blood, collected in a trial of Ad26.COV2.S vaccine versus placebo. This chain links TRBV18 with TRBJ2-5; D is undetermined. The clonotype originates from a person between 18 and 59 years old who received the Ad26.COV2.S COVID-19 vaccine or a placebo. This chain's CDR3 is CASSLKETQYF. In DNA, the CDR3 is TGTGCCAGCTCACTGAAAGAGACCCAGTACTTC.